This T cell receptor beta chain is drawn from a study of control samples from healthy donors and cancer patients. The repertoire was sequenced with immunoSEQ multiplex PCR; TCRdb's copy has only in-frame clones and lacks some. The data show 65,000 to 85,000 clones, approximately 88% seen once. This receptor was obtained from a woman aged 45-60 years with colorectal cancer. Source material: PBMCs.

The CDR3 sequence is CASTDRINQPQHF. CDR3 DNA: TGTGCCAGCACCGACAGAATCAATCAGCCCCAGCATTTT. The chain couples TRBV12-3 or TRBV12-4 to TRBJ1-5; D is perhaps TRBD1 (5 bases). The CDR3 covers 13 residues. V was trimmed by 7 bases and J by 3 bases, leaving 10 bases between them.